Presented here are 32 T cell receptor beta chains from one specimen sequenced in a study of cytomegalovirus exposure and HLA in healthy donors. Here immunoSEQ multiplex PCR was the method, and the copy in TCRdb shows in-frame clones only, minus some. The sample records over 100,000 clones, roughly 89% being singletons. Sequencing was done on a sample of PBMCs. The receptors were sampled from a woman between 18 and 29 years old in good health and CMV-seronegative.

The V call is TRBV7-8, the J call TRBJ2-2, with 13 nucleotides matching TRBD2. This CDR3 has 16 residues. The V segment lost 4 bases and the J segment 4 bases; nucleotides outside the gene matches: 3. The germline V gene encodes CDR1 SGHVS and CDR2 FQNEAQ. Here the CDR3 reads CASSSRLAGGTGELFF. For the CDR3, the DNA is TGTGCCAGCAGCTCCCGACTAGCGGGGGGCACCGGGGAGCTGTTTTTT.

The gene calls are TRBV6-1 and TRBJ1-6; unclear D gene. The CDR3 is made up of 15 amino acids. Germline V gene lookup returns CDR1 MNHNS and CDR2 SASEGT. Trimming cost V 5 bases and J 7 bases, with 15 bases left between them. The CDR3 sequence is CASSPSSTLNSPLHF. The CDR3 nucleotides are TGTGCCAGCAGTCCGTCCTCGACACTGAATTCACCCCTCCACTTT.

This clone was seen once. The V gene is TRBV2, the J gene TRBJ2-5; TRBD1 matches at 9 bases. The V gene's germline CDR1 is SNHLY and CDR2 FYNNEI. Trimming took 8 bases from V and 0 from J; bases not matched to a gene: 7. The length of the CDR3 is 15 residues. The CDR3 nucleotides read TGTGCCAGCCGTCACAGGGGGCGCGACCAAGAGACCCAGTACTTC. This translates into CASRHRGRDQETQYF. Variable domain in full (rest from reference TRBV2 and TRBJ2-5): EPEVTQTPSHQVTQMGQEVILRCVPISNHLYFYWYRQILGQKVEFLVSFYNNEISEKSEIFDDQFSVERPDGSNFTLKIRSTKLEDSAMYFCASRHRGRDQETQYFGPGTRLLVL.

The CDR3 reads CAWSALHLRGGDTQYF. The CDR3 DNA sequence: TGTGCCTGGAGTGCCCTCCACCTCCGAGGTGGAGATACGCAGTATTTT. This chain joins TRBV30 and TRBJ2-3; D unclear. The length of the CDR3 is 16 residues. V lost 1 base and J lost 5, with 19 bases in between. Per the germline V gene, CDR1 is GTSNPN and CDR2 is SVGIG (reference sequence). The variable domain in full, with the rest retrieved from reference TRBV30 and TRBJ2-3, is SQTIHQWPATLVQPVGSPLSLECTVEGTSNPNLYWYRQAAGRGLQLLFYSVGIGQISSEVPQNLSASRPQDRQFILSSKKLLLSDSGFYLCAWSALHLRGGDTQYFGPGTRLTVL.

V and J are TRBV2 and TRBJ2-2, with D maybe TRBD2 (6 bases). Trimming removed 5 bases from V and 1 base from J, with 8 bases in between. CDR1 is SNHLY and CDR2 is FYNNEI in the germline V gene. The length of the CDR3 is 14 residues. CDR3 coding DNA: TGTGCCAGCAGTCGGGACTTGAACACCGGGGAGCTGTTTTTT. Its translation is CASSRDLNTGELFF.

This clone was picked up a small number of times. V gene TRBV29-1 combines with J gene TRBJ2-3; 8 positions match TRBD1. This CDR3 has 13 residues. Trimming cost V 1 base and J 6 bases; bases outside gene matches: 3. Germline CDR1 reads SQVTM; CDR2 reads ANQGSEA. In nucleotides, the CDR3 is TGCAGCGTTGAAGTCACAGGGGGGGATACGCAGTATTTT. This sequence encodes CSVEVTGGDTQYF.

This chain links TRBV5-1 with TRBJ1-1; 7 nucleotides agree with TRBD1. The CDR3 is 14 residues long. Germline lookup yields CDR1 SGHRS and CDR2 YFSETQ. J was trimmed by 9 bases and V by 0 bases; bases with no gene match: 8. CDR3 DNA: TGCGCCAGCAGCTTGGAAGGCGACAGGGACCAAGCTTTCTTT. It translates to CASSLEGDRDQAFF.

The chain combines TRBV29-1 with TRBJ1-2, with 8 nucleotides matching TRBD1. Looked up from germline, CDR1 is SQVTM and CDR2 is ANQGSEA. The CDR3 length is 14 residues. V gave up 7 bases and J gave up 6 bases; unmatched junction bases: 13. This chain's CDR3 is CSARSHGQGDGYTF. The CDR3 DNA reads as TGCAGCGCCCGGAGCCACGGACAGGGCGATGGCTACACCTTC.

This clone showed up just once. The chain is built from TRBV7-8 and TRBJ2-7; 10 nucleotides align to TRBD1. V trimming: 3 bases; J trimming: 7 bases; junction bases outside the gene matches: 6. The CDR3 is 14 residues long. CDR1 and CDR2 from the germline V gene are SGHVS and FQNEAQ. CDR3 nucleotides: TGTGCCAGCAGCTTGGGACAGGGGTTTAGGGAGCAGTACTTC. Translated, it gives CASSLGQGFREQYF.

The chain joins TRBV6-1 to TRBJ2-7, with 7 bases identical to TRBD1. The CDR3 length is 14 residues. Germline V gives CDR1 MNHNS, CDR2 SASEGT. V was clipped by 4 bases and J by 0 bases; unmatched bases: 3. The CDR3 loop is CASSGQGPSYEQYF. The CDR3 coding sequence is TGTGCCAGCAGTGGACAGGGACCCTCCTACGAGCAGTACTTC.

This chain connects TRBV5-6 to TRBJ1-1; tentatively, D is TRBD1 (5 bases). The CDR3 runs 15 residues. The germline V and J ends were trimmed by 0 bases and 0 bases, with 9 bases remaining between them. Germline-derived CDR1 and CDR2 are SGHDT and YYEEEE. The DNA for the CDR3 is TGTGCCAGCAGCTTGGAGGCCAGGGTGAACACTGAAGCTTTCTTT. This encodes CASSLEARVNTEAFF.

The V call is TRBV7-8, the J call TRBJ1-1, with D perhaps matching TRBD1 (5 bases). Deletions cut 5 bases from V and 1 base from J, with 11 bases between. Germline V CDR1 and CDR2: SGHVS, FQNEAQ. The CDR3 loop spans 14 amino acids. The CDR3 spells CASSQRGGNTEAFF. The CDR3 bases are TGTGCCAGCAGCCAACGGGGGGGGAACACTGAAGCTTTCTTT.

The chain is built from TRBV5-1 and TRBJ1-1; perhaps TRBD1 as D (5 bases). CDR1 and CDR2 (germline): SGHRS, YFSETQ. The CDR3 extends over 14 amino acids. Trimming left V 4 bases short and J 1 base short, with 11 bases between. Written as DNA, the CDR3 is TGCGCCAGCAGCCTGCAAACAGGGAACACTGAAGCTTTCTTT. Its translation: CASSLQTGNTEAFF.

CDR3 DNA: TGTGCCAGCAGCTCACGGGGGGACGGACTGAGGCCCCAGCATTTT. Its translation is CASSSRGDGLRPQHF. The genes are TRBV9 and TRBJ1-5; perhaps TRBD1 as D (5 bases). V was clipped by 4 bases and J by 9 bases, with 20 bases between them. Germline assignment: CDR1 SGDLS and CDR2 YYNGEE. This CDR3 contains 15 residues.

This chain connects TRBV6-6 to TRBJ1-3; D may be TRBD1 (6 bases). V lost 2 bases to trimming and J lost 0 bases, with 11 bases between them. From germline, CDR1 is MNHNY and CDR2 SVGAGI (reference sequence). The CDR3 covers 16 residues. CDR3: CASSYTGSHSGNTIYF. In nucleotides, the CDR3 is TGTGCCAGCAGTTACACAGGGTCTCACTCTGGAAACACCATATATTTT.

The chain combines TRBV6-6 with TRBJ1-1; tentatively, D is TRBD1 (5 bases). Trimming stripped 6 bases from V and 1 base from J, with 9 bases between. Per the germline V gene, CDR1 is MNHNY and CDR2 is SVGAGI (reference sequence). CDR3 length: 13 amino acids. As DNA, the CDR3 is TGTGCCAGCAGACAGGCTGGGAACACTGAAGCTTTCTTT. It encodes CASRQAGNTEAFF.

The gene calls are TRBV4-1 and TRBJ1-1; D not resolved. The CDR3 covers 15 residues. The germline V gene has CDR1 MGHRA and CDR2 YSYEKL. Trimming left V 4 bases short and J 1 base short, with 13 bases between. DNA of the CDR3: TGCGCCAGCAGCCCTTCCCCGTCGCGGAACACTGAAGCTTTCTTT. Protein: CASSPSPSRNTEAFF.

This clone was counted only a few times. This chain joins TRBV7-2 and TRBJ2-1; D is unclear. The germline CDR1 and CDR2 sequences are SGHTA and FQGNSA. The germline V and J ends were trimmed by 5 bases and 4 bases, with 21 bases remaining between them. The length of the CDR3 is 17 residues. The CDR3 DNA reads as TGTGCCAGCAGCCCACCTGGGCTACCCAATGGGTACAATGAGCAGTTCTTC. Its translation is CASSPPGLPNGYNEQFF.

The rearrangement uses TRBV5-6 and TRBJ2-3; TRBD2 agrees at 10 bases. Germline values: CDR1 SGHDT, CDR2 YYEEEE. This CDR3 contains 16 residues. The V and J ends lost 1 base and 3 bases, in that order; junction bases with no gene match: 5. The CDR3 spells CASSLLQAGGTDTQYF. The CDR3 bases are TGTGCCAGCAGCTTGTTACAAGCGGGGGGGACAGATACGCAGTATTTT.

The chain recombines TRBV6-1 with TRBJ2-5; perhaps TRBD2 as D (5 bases). Between the trimmed V and J ends, which lost 7 bases and 3 bases, there was a span of 15 bases. CDR1 MNHNS and CDR2 SASEGT come from the germline V gene. This CDR3 is built from 14 residues. CDR3 DNA: TGTGCCAGCATCGCCCGGGGTCTCGAAGAGACCCAGTACTTC. It encodes CASIARGLEETQYF.

This chain joins TRBV9 and TRBJ1-1, with 10 positions matching TRBD1. CDR3 size: 13 residues. Germline assignment: CDR1 SGDLS and CDR2 YYNGEE. After removal of 9 bases from V and 0 bases from J, the junction contained 2 bases not matched to a gene. The DNA of the CDR3 is TGTGCCACGGGACAGGGGCTGAACACTGAAGCTTTCTTT. Translation: CATGQGLNTEAFF.

The chain uses TRBV29-1 and TRBJ2-5; a possible D gene is TRBD2 (6 bases). The CDR3 consists of 12 residues. With 8 bases removed from V and 4 bases from J, the gap between germline ends came to 14 bases. The germline gives CDR1 SQVTM, CDR2 ANQGSEA. Here the CDR3 reads CSSRRGGETQYF. The CDR3 DNA reads as TGCAGCTCCCGACGGGGAGGAGAGACCCAGTACTTC.

This clone was picked up one time. The chain is built from TRBV11-3 and TRBJ2-1; a possible D gene is TRBD2 (6 bases). This CDR3 is 15 amino acids long. Germline values: CDR1 SGHNT, CDR2 YENEEA. Deletions cut 1 base from V and 5 bases from J, with 12 bases between. CDR3 residues: CASSLGGTPNNEQFF. The CDR3 DNA reads TGTGCCAGCAGCTTAGGCGGGACTCCTAACAATGAGCAGTTCTTC.

The chain has TRBV7-9 and TRBJ1-2; maybe TRBD1 (6 bases). The V and J ends lost 5 bases and 3 bases respectively, with 16 bases between them. Germline-derived CDR1 and CDR2 are SEHNR and FQNEAQ (reference sequence). The CDR3 has 15 amino acids. In DNA, the CDR3 is TGTGCCAGCAGCCGAAACTCCGGGACACACTATGGCTACACCTTC. It encodes CASSRNSGTHYGYTF.

This clone was found once. This rearrangement joins TRBV6-1 to TRBJ2-7, with 9 bases identical to TRBD1. Germline values: CDR1 MNHNS, CDR2 SASEGT. The CDR3 spans 14 residues. Trimming took 4 bases from V and 2 from J; bases not matched to a gene: 3. CDR3 sequence reads: CASSGRQGAYEQYF. DNA of the CDR3: TGTGCCAGCAGTGGACGACAGGGGGCCTACGAGCAGTACTTC.

The V call is TRBV7-9, the J call TRBJ1-3; D is possibly TRBD1 (6 bases). CDR1 is SEHNR and CDR2 is FQNEAQ in the germline V gene (reference sequence). The length of the CDR3 is 16 residues. Trimming stripped 5 bases from V and 2 bases from J, with 16 bases between. CDR3 protein: CASSPPGEGAGNTIYF. The CDR3 bases are TGTGCCAGCAGCCCCCCCGGGGAGGGGGCTGGAAACACCATATATTTT.

The V and J genes are TRBV18 and TRBJ1-2, with TRBD1 matching 9 bases. The CDR3 length is 14 residues. V lost 3 bases and J lost 4; bases outside the gene matches: 3. Germline V gene sequence: CDR1 KGHSH, CDR2 LQKENI. This CDR3 is CASSPDRGGYGYTF. The CDR3 DNA reads TGTGCCAGCTCACCTGACAGGGGGGGCTATGGCTACACCTTC.

DNA of the CDR3: TGTGCCAGCAGTCCCTGGACAGGGGATGAAAAACTGTTTTTT. The encoded protein is CASSPWTGDEKLFF. The chain joins TRBV27 to TRBJ1-4; TRBD1 aligns across 9 bases. This CDR3 is 14 amino acids long. V gave up 5 bases and J gave up 6 bases; unmatched junction bases: 4. Germline V lookup: CDR1 MNHEY, CDR2 SMNVEV (reference sequence).

This chain uses TRBV13 with TRBJ2-4, with a tentative D call TRBD1 (5 bases). CDR1 and CDR2 (germline): PRHDT, FYEKMQ (reference sequence). Trimming took off 5 bases at V and 2 bases at J, with 7 bases between the two ends. The CDR3 sequence is 13 residues long. The chain's CDR3 is CASSQGTKNIQYF. The DNA of the CDR3 is TGTGCCAGCAGCCAGGGTACCAAAAACATTCAGTACTTC.

This chain joins TRBV6-5 and TRBJ1-4; D not certain. Germline-derived CDR1 and CDR2 are MNHEY and SVGAGI. With 2 bases removed from V and 8 bases from J, the gap between germline ends came to 3 bases. This CDR3 region has 11 residues. CDR3 sequence (DNA): TGTGCCAGCAGTTACGGCGAAAAACTGTTTTTT. Residues: CASSYGEKLFF.

The chain is built from TRBV11-3 and TRBJ1-1; D uncertain. Germline CDR1 is SGHNT and CDR2 is YENEEA. V was cut by 5 bases and J by 5 bases, with 12 bases left in between. This CDR3 spans 13 amino acids. The CDR3 here is CASSQSPFTEAFF. The DNA of the CDR3 is TGTGCCAGCAGCCAGTCCCCTTTTACTGAAGCTTTCTTT.

The gene calls are TRBV11-3 and TRBJ2-5; 9 positions agree with TRBD2. Germline V gene sequence: CDR1 SGHNT, CDR2 YENEEA. This CDR3 is built from 14 residues. The V and J ends lost 5 bases and 3 bases, in that order; junction bases with no gene match: 4. The CDR3: CASSRASGEETQYF. In DNA, the CDR3 is TGTGCCAGCAGCCGGGCTAGCGGGGAAGAGACCCAGTACTTC.